Only one count was recorded for the clone carrying this T cell receptor beta chain. cDNA serving as the sequencing template came from extracted, reverse transcribed RNA. Clones were sequenced by immunoSEQ multiplex PCR, and TCRdb holds only the in-frame ones, with some missing. The sample yields more than 200,000 clones, around 65% seen once. These data originate in a study of CD8+ T cells in alopecia areata. Treatment noted: oral pan-JAK inhibitor, 5-10 mg twice daily. The germline gives CDR1 SGHTA, CDR2 FQGNSA. This CDR3 contains 14 residues. Trimming cost V 1 base and J 9 bases, with 13 bases left between them.

This sample comprised CD4+ T cells sorted from blood, obtained between weeks 44 and 45, from a patient treated with tofacitinib. The source of this sequence is a human donor with alopecia areata. The chain uses TRBV7-2 and TRBJ2-1, with a weak D call TRBD2 (5 bases). CDR3 loop: CASSLVRDYLEQFF. Here the CDR3 DNA reads TGTGCCAGCAGCTTAGTACGAGACTACCTTGAGCAGTTCTTC.